Presented here are 30 T cell receptor beta chains from one specimen sequenced in a study of Graves' ophthalmopathy and Graves' hyperthyroidism. As the template, RNA transcripts were used to amplify TCR beta CDR3 regions. Amplification began with first-round RT-PCR using HTBI primers, then second-round multiplex PCR was performed. TCRdb called the multiplex PCR reads again in MiXCR, with one record for every CDR3 protein. This repertoire shows under 250,000 distinct CDR3 sequences, 25% to 30% found once; its top ten account for 9.1%. Specimen: peripheral blood. The receptors were gathered from a man aged 50 to 60 with Graves' ophthalmopathy.

This clonotype was counted at least ten times. The chain is built from TRBV19 and TRBJ2-7, with TRBD2 matching over 7 bases. The CDR3 is 15 residues long. Germline V lookup: CDR1 LNHDA, CDR2 SQIVND (reference sequence). V trimming: 2 bases; J trimming: 3 bases; junction bases outside the gene matches: 7. In DNA, the CDR3 is TGTGCCAGTAGTATATCTTCAAGCGGGAACTACGAGCAGTACTTC. It specifies CASSISSSGNYEQYF.

As for this clonotype: The junction and the germline gene differ at one end; a read error may be behind it. This chain connects TRBV7-8 to TRBJ2-7, with 10 nucleotides matching TRBD1. The germline gives CDR1 SGHVS, CDR2 FQNEAQ. The length of the CDR3 is 14 residues. The CDR3 DNA reads as TGTGCCAGCAGCCTACAGGGACAGGGGAACGAGCAGCACTTC. As protein: CASSLQGQGNEQHF.

The chain has TRBV6-5 and TRBJ1-2, with D unresolved. CDR3 length: 12 amino acids. V dropped 0 bases and J dropped 8 bases, with 7 bases sitting between them. Germline CDR1 is MNHEY and CDR2 is SVGAGI. CDR3 nucleotide sequence: TGTGCCAGCAGTTACTCTAAAGCCGGCTACACCTTC. Protein sequence: CASSYSKAGYTF.

This clonotype was seen repeatedly, ten times or more. This chain links TRBV6-2 or TRBV6-3 with TRBJ1-2, with a weak D call TRBD1 (6 bases). Germline V gives CDR1 MNHEY, CDR2 SVGEGT. CDR3 length: 15 amino acids. Between the trimmed V and J ends, which lost 7 bases and 7 bases, there was a span of 22 bases. The CDR3 reads CASTAGQTRRGGYTF. The CDR3 region has the DNA TGTGCCAGCACCGCCGGACAGACCCGTCGAGGTGGCTACACCTTC.

Many counts were recorded for this clonotype. The chain links TRBV10-3 to TRBJ1-1; D gene unclear. This CDR3 comprises 14 residues. The V end lost 10 bases, the J end lost 4 bases, and 19 bases lay between the germline ends. Germline CDR1 is ENHRY and CDR2 is SYGVKD. The chain's CDR3 is CATRWERAGTEAFF. CDR3 in DNA: TGTGCCACCCGGTGGGAGAGGGCTGGCACTGAAGCTTTCTTT.

The chain joins TRBV6-1 to TRBJ2-5; the match to TRBD1 covers 7 bases. The germline V gene has CDR1 MNHNS and CDR2 SASEGT. V trimming: 3 bases; J trimming: 7 bases; junction bases outside the gene matches: 8. The CDR3 is made up of 14 amino acids. CDR3 nucleotide sequence: TGTGCCAGCAGTGACTTCCAGTCAGGGGGGACCCAGTACTTC. Protein sequence: CASSDFQSGGTQYF.

The chain employs TRBV24-1 and TRBJ2-2; D possibly corresponds to TRBD1 (6 bases). Germline V gives CDR1 KGHDR, CDR2 SFDVKD. The CDR3 runs to 14 residues. V was shortened by 4 bases and J by 2 bases, with 7 bases between the two germline ends. The CDR3 region is CATSEDSNTGELFF. In nucleotides, the CDR3 is TGTGCCACCAGTGAGGACAGTAACACCGGGGAGCTGTTTTTT.

At least ten counts were recorded for this clonotype. The genes are TRBV28 and TRBJ1-1; D may be TRBD1 (5 bases). Per the germline V gene, CDR1 is MDHEN and CDR2 is SYDVKM. CDR3 length: 14 residues. Trimming took off 5 bases at V and 0 bases at J, with 10 bases between the two ends. The CDR3 nucleotides are TGTGCCAGCAGTACGGGACTCCTGAACACTGAAGCTTTCTTT. Protein product: CASSTGLLNTEAFF. The full variable domain, completed using reference TRBV28 and TRBJ1-1, is DVKVTQSSRYLVKRTGEKVFLECVQDMDHENMFWYRQDPGLGLRLIYFSYDVKMKEKGDIPEGYSVSREKKERFSLILESASTNQTSMYLCASSTGLLNTEAFFGQGTRLTVV.

This clonotype was seen ten or more times. V usage is TRBV20-1 and J usage is TRBJ2-7, with 13 bases fitting TRBD2. Germline CDR1 and CDR2: DFQATT and SNEGSKA (reference sequence). J gave up 3 bases and V 6 bases, and 14 bases lay outside the gene matches. The CDR3 is 17 amino acids. CDR3 in DNA: TGCAGTGCCACAGGACTAGCGGGAGTACATAACAACTACGAGCAGTACTTC. This encodes CSATGLAGVHNNYEQYF.

This clonotype was observed at least ten times. The chain combines TRBV5-1 with TRBJ1-1, with TRBD1 as a possible D gene (6 bases). CDR1 and CDR2 (germline): SGHRS, YFSETQ. V lost 3 bases to trimming and J lost 5 bases, with 26 bases between them. This CDR3 is built from 18 residues. The CDR3 region has the DNA TGCGCCAGCAGCTCAGGGCCACAGGGTTTGATGGGAAAAACTGAAGCTTTCTTT. Translation gives CASSSGPQGLMGKTEAFF.

The V and J genes are TRBV6-5 and TRBJ2-7; D is unclear. Per the germline V gene, CDR1 is MNHEY and CDR2 is SVGAGI. V was trimmed by 4 bases and J by 2 bases, leaving 6 bases between them. This CDR3 comprises 12 residues. CDR3 coding DNA: TGTGCCAGCAGTTTTACAGCCTACGAGCAGTACTTC. It specifies CASSFTAYEQYF.

Many counts were recorded for this clonotype. At one of its ends the junction is not consistent with the germline gene, which may arise from a read error. The V and J genes are TRBV6-1 and TRBJ1-5; D unresolved. The CDR3 has 15 residues. From germline, CDR1 is MNHNS and CDR2 SASEGT. CDR3 sequence (DNA): TGTGCCAGCAGTGAAGGGCGCCCCCCGGATCAGTCCCAGCATTTT. It encodes CASSEGRPPDQSQHF.

This clonotype was recorded many times. The V and J genes are TRBV11-2 and TRBJ2-5; D is perhaps TRBD1 (6 bases). Germline assignment: CDR1 SGHAT and CDR2 FQNNGV. The CDR3 has 15 residues. Trimming pared 5 bases from V and 5 bases from J, leaving 18 bases between. CDR3 nucleotide sequence: TGTGCCAGCAGCGGAGCCACAGGGATGAGGGAGACCCAGTACTTC. It yields the protein CASSGATGMRETQYF.

This clonotype showed up many times. The chain links TRBV6-6 to TRBJ2-7; no clear D. The CDR3 length is 16 residues. V lost 8 bases and J 0 bases, leaving 20 bases between the germline ends. Germline CDR1 is MNHNY and CDR2 is SVGAGI (reference sequence). CDR3 sequence (DNA): TGTGCCAGCTACCAGGCATTGTACCATGACTCCTACGAGCAGTACTTC. This translates into CASYQALYHDSYEQYF.

This sequence joins TRBV15 and TRBJ1-1; weak D call: TRBD1 (5 bases). The CDR3 totals 15 residues. Deletions cut 3 bases from V and 4 bases from J, with 15 bases between. CDR1 is LNHNV and CDR2 is YYDKDF in the germline V gene (reference sequence). The CDR3 reads CATSRGTAGGTEAFF. CDR3 DNA: TGTGCCACCAGCAGGGGGACGGCCGGCGGCACTGAAGCTTTCTTT.

CDR3 amino acids: CASSIQDNYGYTF. For the CDR3, the DNA is TGTGCCAGCAGCATACAGGACAACTATGGCTACACCTTC. The rearrangement joins TRBV7-8 to TRBJ1-2; TRBD1 might be the D (5 bases). The germline V and J ends were trimmed by 5 bases and 2 bases, with 9 bases remaining between them. This CDR3 has 13 amino acids. Per germline, CDR1 SGHVS and CDR2 FQNEAQ.

This clonotype was recorded at least ten times. V usage is TRBV4-2 and J usage is TRBJ2-2; 12 nucleotides agree with TRBD2. V shed 1 base and J 5 bases; nucleotides not matched to a gene: 8. The length of the CDR3 is 18 residues. The V gene's germline CDR1 is LGHNA and CDR2 YNFKEQ. CDR3 nucleotides: TGTGCCAGCAGCCAAGGGACTAGCGGGAAGGTAGATACCGGGGAGCTGTTTTTT. This sequence encodes CASSQGTSGKVDTGELFF.

The rearrangement uses TRBV2 and TRBJ1-2; D call uncertain. The germline V gene encodes CDR1 SNHLY and CDR2 FYNNEI. The CDR3 totals 12 residues. The V gene lost 8 bases and the J gene lost 10 bases, with 17 bases spanning the gap. DNA for the CDR3: TGTGCCAGCCAAAGGCTCGGAGACCACTACACCTTC. Residues: CASQRLGDHYTF.

The chain joins TRBV10-1 to TRBJ2-7, with 7 bases fitting TRBD2. J was trimmed by 3 bases and V by 0 bases; bases with no gene match: 14. Germline assignment: CDR1 WNHNN and CDR2 SYGVQD (reference sequence). The CDR3 runs to 18 residues. CDR3 in amino acids: CASSESVLRAGAYYEQYF. Here the CDR3 DNA reads TGCGCCAGCAGTGAGTCGGTGCTACGGGCGGGAGCCTACTACGAGCAGTACTTC.

This clonotype has only a few counts. The chain employs TRBV7-2 and TRBJ1-5, with D hard to call. The V end was cut by 7 bases, the J end by 5 bases, with 18 bases between. The CDR3 has 15 residues. Germline CDR1 and CDR2: SGHTA and FQGNSA. The CDR3 loop reads CASIPRKRAHQPQHF. The CDR3 nucleotides are TGTGCCAGCATCCCTCGCAAACGAGCCCATCAGCCCCAGCATTTT.

This clonotype was counted many times. The chain couples TRBV29-1 to TRBJ1-6, with TRBD1 matching 7 bases. Germline CDR1 reads SQVTM; CDR2 reads ANQGSEA. The trim removed 8 bases at V and 7 bases at J, leaving 8 bases unmatched. This CDR3 has 13 amino acids. The CDR3: CSTMTGNNSPLHF. In DNA form, the CDR3 reads TGCAGCACAATGACAGGGAACAATTCACCCCTCCACTTT.

Many counts were recorded for this clonotype. The junction and the germline gene differ at one end; a read error may be behind it. The genes are TRBV28 and TRBJ2-6; either TRBD1 or TRBD2 may supply D (6 bases each). This CDR3 region has 13 residues. Looked up from germline, CDR1 is MDHEN and CDR2 is SYDVKM. This chain's CDR3 is CAVRGSGADVLTF. Written as DNA, the CDR3 is TGTGCCGTGAGAGGGTCGGGGGCCGACGTCCTGACTTTC.

This clonotype appeared many times. This chain joins TRBV9 and TRBJ2-5; maybe TRBD1 (6 bases). Trimming pared 0 bases from V and 2 bases from J, leaving 20 bases between. The germline gives CDR1 SGDLS, CDR2 YYNGEE. The length of the CDR3 is 18 residues. CDR3 region: CASSVGLGALNFQETQYF. The CDR3 DNA follows: TGTGCCAGCAGCGTAGGGTTGGGGGCGCTTAACTTTCAAGAGACCCAGTACTTC.

Many counts were recorded for this clonotype. The chain uses TRBV28 and TRBJ2-5; TRBD1 is a possible D gene (5 bases). The CDR3 sequence is 17 residues long. The germline V and J ends were trimmed by 5 bases and 1 base, with 20 bases remaining between them. Germline loops: CDR1 MDHEN, CDR2 SYDVKM. The CDR3 spells CASSRQSPLDIQETQYF. The CDR3 coding sequence is TGTGCCAGCAGTCGCCAATCCCCGCTGGACATCCAAGAGACCCAGTACTTC. Based on the CDR3 plus reference TRBV28 and TRBJ2-5, the full variable domain is DVKVTQSSRYLVKRTGEKVFLECVQDMDHENMFWYRQDPGLGLRLIYFSYDVKMKEKGDIPEGYSVSREKKERFSLILESASTNQTSMYLCASSRQSPLDIQETQYFGPGTRLLVL.

This clonotype was recorded at least ten times. This may stem from a read error, because a much larger clone lies one nucleotide away. The chain is built from TRBV6-4 and TRBJ2-5; D not certain. The CDR3 contains 19 residues. The V end lost 5 bases, the J end lost 1 base, and 26 bases lay between the germline ends. Germline assignment: CDR1 MRHNA and CDR2 SNTAGT. CDR3 sequence: CASSHQRFGVLGSQETQYF. CDR3 nucleotide sequence: TGTGCCAGCAGTCACCAACGGTTTGGCGTACTGGGAAGCCAAGAGACCCAGTACTTC.

This clonotype was recorded many times. The chain recombines TRBV12-3 or TRBV12-4 with TRBJ1-5; 10 bases are shared with TRBD1. Trimming cost V 6 bases and J 0 bases; bases outside gene matches: 2. The CDR3 totals 15 residues. The CDR3 sequence is CASRRTGGSNQPQHF. The CDR3 region has the DNA TGTGCCAGCAGGAGGACAGGGGGTAGCAATCAGCCCCAGCATTTT.

This chain links TRBV4-1 with TRBJ2-5, with D perhaps TRBD1 or TRBD2 (5 bases each). The CDR3 sequence is 15 residues long. Germline CDR1 reads MGHRA; CDR2 reads YSYEKL. V lost 1 base to trimming and J lost 2 bases, with 11 bases between them. CDR3 region: CASSQAGQGQETQYF. DNA of the CDR3: TGCGCCAGCAGCCAAGCGGGGCAGGGACAAGAGACCCAGTACTTC.

This clonotype was seen at least ten times. The chain uses TRBV7-8 and TRBJ2-7, with 11 bases that match TRBD2. This CDR3 is built from 16 residues. V trimming: 5 bases; J trimming: 4 bases; junction bases outside the gene matches: 10. Germline values: CDR1 SGHVS, CDR2 FQNEAQ. The CDR3 DNA sequence: TGTGCCAGCAGCCCCTGGGGGACTAGCGGAGCGTACGAGCAGTACTTC. Amino acids: CASSPWGTSGAYEQYF.

The CDR3 bases are TGTGCCAGCAGCTTCGGAACACCCCTCCACTTT. Protein product: CASSFGTPLHF. The rearrangement joins TRBV7-8 to TRBJ1-6; D is unresolved. Germline V gene sequence: CDR1 SGHVS, CDR2 FQNEAQ. This CDR3 is 11 amino acids long. The V and J ends lost 3 bases and 11 bases respectively, with 5 bases between them.

This clonotype came up many times. This rearrangement joins TRBV29-1 to TRBJ1-3, with D possibly matching TRBD1 (5 bases). V lost 3 bases and J 1 base, leaving 7 bases between the germline ends. This CDR3 contains 13 residues. CDR1 SQVTM and CDR2 ANQGSEA come from the germline V gene. The CDR3 region is CSVETDSGNTIYF. The DNA of the CDR3 is TGCAGCGTTGAGACAGATTCTGGAAACACCATATATTTT.